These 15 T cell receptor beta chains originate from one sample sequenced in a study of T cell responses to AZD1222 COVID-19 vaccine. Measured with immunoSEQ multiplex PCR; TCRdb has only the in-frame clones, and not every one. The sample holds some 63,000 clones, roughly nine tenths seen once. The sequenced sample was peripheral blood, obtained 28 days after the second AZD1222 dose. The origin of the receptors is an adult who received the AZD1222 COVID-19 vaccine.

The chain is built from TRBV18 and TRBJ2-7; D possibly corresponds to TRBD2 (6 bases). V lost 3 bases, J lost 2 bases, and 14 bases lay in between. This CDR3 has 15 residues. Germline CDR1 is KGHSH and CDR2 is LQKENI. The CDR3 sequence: CASSPQEGLTYEQYF. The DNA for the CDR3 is TGTGCCAGCTCACCCCAGGAGGGCCTAACCTACGAGCAGTACTTC.

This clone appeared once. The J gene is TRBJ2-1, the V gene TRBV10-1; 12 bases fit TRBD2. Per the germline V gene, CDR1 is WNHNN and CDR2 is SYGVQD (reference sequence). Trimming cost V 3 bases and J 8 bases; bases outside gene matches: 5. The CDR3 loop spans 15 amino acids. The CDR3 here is CASSDTSGGLYEQFF. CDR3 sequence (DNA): TGCGCCAGCAGTGACACTAGCGGGGGGCTCTATGAGCAGTTCTTC.

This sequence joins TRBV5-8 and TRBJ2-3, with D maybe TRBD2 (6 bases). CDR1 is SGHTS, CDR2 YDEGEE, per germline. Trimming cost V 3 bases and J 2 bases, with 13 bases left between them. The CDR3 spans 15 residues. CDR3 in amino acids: CASSYAGRVTDTQYF. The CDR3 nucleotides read TGTGCCAGCAGCTATGCGGGGCGGGTCACAGATACGCAGTATTTT.

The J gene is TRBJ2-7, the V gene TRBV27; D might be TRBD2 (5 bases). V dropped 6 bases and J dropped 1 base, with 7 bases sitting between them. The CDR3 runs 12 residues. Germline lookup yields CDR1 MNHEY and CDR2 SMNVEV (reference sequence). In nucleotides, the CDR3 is TGTGCCAGCAGACGCGGGTCCTACGAGCAGTACTTC. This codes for CASRRGSYEQYF.

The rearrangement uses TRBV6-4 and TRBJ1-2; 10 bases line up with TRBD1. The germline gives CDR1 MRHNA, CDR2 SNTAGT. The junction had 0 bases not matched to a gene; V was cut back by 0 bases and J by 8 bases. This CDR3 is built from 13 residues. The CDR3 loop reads CASSDSTGGGYTF. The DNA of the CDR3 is TGTGCCAGCAGTGACTCGACAGGGGGCGGCTACACCTTC.

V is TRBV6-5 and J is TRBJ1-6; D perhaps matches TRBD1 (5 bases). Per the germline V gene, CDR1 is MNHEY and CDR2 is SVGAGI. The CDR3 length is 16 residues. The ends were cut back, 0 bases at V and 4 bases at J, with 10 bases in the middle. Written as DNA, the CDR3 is TGTGCCAGCAGTTACTCGCCAGGGTCGTATAATTCACCCCTCCACTTT. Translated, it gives CASSYSPGSYNSPLHF.

In nucleotides, the CDR3 is TGCGCCAGCAGCCCCGGACGCGCTGACGACGAGCAGTACTTC. This translates into CASSPGRADDEQYF. The rearrangement joins TRBV5-1 to TRBJ2-7; unclear D gene. V was pared by 4 bases and J by 5 bases, with 16 bases between. In germline, CDR1 is SGHRS, CDR2 YFSETQ. This CDR3 comprises 14 residues.

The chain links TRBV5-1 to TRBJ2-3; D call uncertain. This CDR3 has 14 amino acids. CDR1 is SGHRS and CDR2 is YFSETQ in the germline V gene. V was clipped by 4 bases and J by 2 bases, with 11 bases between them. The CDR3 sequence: CASSGPPYTDTQYF. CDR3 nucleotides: TGCGCCAGCAGCGGGCCTCCCTACACAGATACGCAGTATTTT.

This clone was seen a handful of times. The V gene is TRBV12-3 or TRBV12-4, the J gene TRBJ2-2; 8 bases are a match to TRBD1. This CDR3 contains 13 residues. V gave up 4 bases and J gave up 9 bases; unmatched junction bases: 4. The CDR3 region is CASSSGTGRELFF. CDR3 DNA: TGTGCCAGCAGTTCAGGGACAGGCCGGGAGCTGTTTTTT.

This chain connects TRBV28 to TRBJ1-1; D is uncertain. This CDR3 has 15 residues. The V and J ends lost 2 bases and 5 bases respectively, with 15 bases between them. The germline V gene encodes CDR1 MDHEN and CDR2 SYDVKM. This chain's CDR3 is CASSLRDTGGTEAFF. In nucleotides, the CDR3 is TGTGCCAGCAGTTTAAGAGACACCGGCGGAACTGAAGCTTTCTTT.

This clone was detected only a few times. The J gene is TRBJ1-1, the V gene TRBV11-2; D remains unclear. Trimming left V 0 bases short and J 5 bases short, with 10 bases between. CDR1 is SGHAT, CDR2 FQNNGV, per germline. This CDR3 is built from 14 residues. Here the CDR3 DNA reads TGTGCCAGCAGCTTAGAGTCCGGGGTGACTGAAGCTTTCTTT. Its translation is CASSLESGVTEAFF.

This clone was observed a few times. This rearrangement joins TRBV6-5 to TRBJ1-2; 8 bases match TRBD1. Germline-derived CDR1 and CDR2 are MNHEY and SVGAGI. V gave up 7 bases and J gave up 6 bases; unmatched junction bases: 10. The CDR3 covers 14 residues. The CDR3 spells CASTADRVLNGYTF. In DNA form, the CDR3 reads TGTGCCAGCACCGCGGACAGGGTTCTGAATGGCTACACCTTC.

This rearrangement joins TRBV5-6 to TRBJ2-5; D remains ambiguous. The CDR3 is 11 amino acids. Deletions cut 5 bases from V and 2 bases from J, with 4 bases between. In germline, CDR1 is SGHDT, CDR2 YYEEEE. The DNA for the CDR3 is TGTGCCAGCAGTAGACAAGAGACCCAGTACTTC. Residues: CASSRQETQYF.

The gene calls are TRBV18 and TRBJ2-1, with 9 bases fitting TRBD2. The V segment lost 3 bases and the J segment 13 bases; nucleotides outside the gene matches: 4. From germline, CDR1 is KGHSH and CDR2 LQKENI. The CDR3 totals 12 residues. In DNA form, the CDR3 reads TGTGCCAGCTCACCGCCGGGACTAGCTCAGTTCTTC. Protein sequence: CASSPPGLAQFF.

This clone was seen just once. CDR3 loop: CSVDSGGEKLFF. The DNA of the CDR3 is TGCAGCGTTGATTCGGGGGGTGAAAAACTGTTTTTT. This sequence joins TRBV29-1 and TRBJ1-4, with D possibly matching TRBD1 (5 bases). V dropped 3 bases and J dropped 7 bases, with 9 bases sitting between them. CDR1 is SQVTM and CDR2 is ANQGSEA in the germline V gene. The CDR3 runs 12 residues.